The 21 T cell receptor beta chains reported below all come from one sample, sequenced in a study of T cells in Graves' hyperthyroidism and ophthalmopathy. TCR beta CDR3 region amplification was performed from RNA transcripts. RT-PCR in the first round (using the HTBI primer set) targeted the TCR CDR3. TCRdb re-derived calls from the multiplex PCR reads in MiXCR, one entry per CDR3 protein. Found here are a few hundred thousand distinct CDR3 sequences, more than 12% of them singletons; the top ten hold approximately 32%. The material sequenced was blood. The source of these receptors is a woman in her twenties or thirties with Graves' hyperthyroidism.

This clonotype has ten or more counts. One junction end does not reproduce the germline sequence, and a read error may be involved. The chain carries TRBV7-9 and TRBJ1-5, with D maybe TRBD1 (5 bases). Germline CDR1 is SEHNR and CDR2 is FQNEAQ (reference sequence). The CDR3 spans 14 residues. The CDR3 is CASSLAGSNQPQHF. The CDR3 coding sequence is TGTGCCAGCAGTTTAGCAGGGAGCAATCAGCCCCAGCATTTT.

This clonotype has at least ten counts. The chain employs TRBV11-1 and TRBJ2-7; the match to TRBD1 covers 7 bases. The germline gives CDR1 SGHAT, CDR2 FQDESV (reference sequence). The CDR3 is 16 residues long. V lost 5 bases and J lost 2; bases outside the gene matches: 12. CDR3 amino acids: CASSLTDRVDAYEQYF. CDR3 coding DNA: TGTGCCAGCAGCCTCACAGACAGGGTGGATGCCTACGAGCAGTACTTC.

The CDR3 DNA is TGTGCCAGCAGTGCCAACTTCAGGCCGTTCTTC. This sequence encodes CASSANFRPFF. The chain uses TRBV12-3 or TRBV12-4 and TRBJ2-1; D remains unclear. Trimming took off 5 bases at V and 15 bases at J, with 14 bases between the two ends. The CDR3 length is 11 residues.

The table lists this clonotype with a few counts. This chain uses TRBV2 with TRBJ1-2; D possibly corresponds to TRBD1 (5 bases). Trimming removed 9 bases at V and 0 bases at J, with 14 bases between. The CDR3 is 14 residues long. Germline CDR1 is SNHLY and CDR2 is FYNNEI. CDR3 coding DNA: TGTGCCAGGCTAAACAGGAGCCCTAACTATGGCTACACCTTC. Translation gives CARLNRSPNYGYTF.

This clonotype was observed at least ten times. The chain links TRBV29-1 to TRBJ1-2; 9 bases match TRBD1. V gave up 7 bases and J gave up 8 bases; unmatched junction bases: 17. The CDR3 is 15 amino acids. Germline V CDR1 and CDR2: SQVTM, ANQGSEA. CDR3 sequence (DNA): TGCAGCGCTCCCACTCGCACACAGGGGGCTGGGGGCTACACCTTC. Translated: CSAPTRTQGAGGYTF. The full variable domain, its missing parts supplied by reference TRBV29-1 and TRBJ1-2, is SAVISQKPSRDICQRGTSLTIQCQVDSQVTMMFWYRQQPGQSLTLIATANQGSEATYESGFVIDKFPISRPNLTFSTLTVSNMSPEDSSIYLCSAPTRTQGAGGYTFGSGTRLTVV.

The J gene is TRBJ2-7, the V gene TRBV5-6; TRBD2 matches 7 bases. The length of the CDR3 is 17 residues. The ends lost 2 bases at V and 3 bases at J; junction bases unmatched: 14. CDR1 is SGHDT and CDR2 is YYEEEE in the germline V gene. The CDR3 here is CASSLRPGGVKVYEQYF. Written as DNA, the CDR3 is TGTGCCAGCAGCTTACGCCCTGGGGGGGTAAAAGTCTACGAGCAGTACTTC.

At least ten counts were recorded for this clonotype. The chain joins TRBV5-6 to TRBJ2-7, with D maybe TRBD2 (6 bases). V was trimmed by 3 bases and J by 2 bases, leaving 21 bases between them. Germline assignment: CDR1 SGHDT and CDR2 YYEEEE. The length of the CDR3 is 17 residues. The CDR3 DNA sequence: TGTGCCAGCAGCTCGCCTGTCTGGGATAGCGGAACCTACGAGCAGTACTTC. Amino acids: CASSSPVWDSGTYEQYF.

The chain recombines TRBV19 with TRBJ2-5; the D is unclear. Germline V gene sequence: CDR1 LNHDA, CDR2 SQIVND (reference sequence). This CDR3 contains 12 residues. Trimming stripped 3 bases from V and 2 bases from J, with 4 bases between. The CDR3 sequence: CASSMDQETQYF. As DNA, the CDR3 is TGTGCCAGTAGTATGGATCAAGAGACCCAGTACTTC.

In this sample, this clonotype turned up a few times. The chain uses TRBV5-1 and TRBJ2-7; 8 bases agree with TRBD1. Germline CDR1 SGHRS, CDR2 YFSETQ. The length of the CDR3 is 15 residues. The V segment lost 3 bases and the J segment 1 base; nucleotides outside the gene matches: 6. The CDR3 is CASSSLGQGSYEQYF. In nucleotides, the CDR3 is TGCGCCAGCAGCTCCCTAGGACAGGGTTCCTACGAGCAGTACTTC.

This clonotype was recorded many times. The chain joins TRBV2 to TRBJ2-7; 9 bases match TRBD1. The CDR3 is made up of 14 amino acids. Germline V gives CDR1 SNHLY, CDR2 FYNNEI. The V gene end was trimmed by 8 bases and the J gene end by 5 bases; junction bases not matched to a gene: 10. The CDR3 DNA is TGTGCCAGCTGGAACCGGGACAGGGTCAACGAGCAGTACTTC. Translating it yields CASWNRDRVNEQYF.

In its sample, this clonotype was seen many times. This chain uses TRBV6-1 with TRBJ2-3; 8 bases align to TRBD1. The CDR3 has 16 residues. V lost 5 bases, J lost 0 bases, and 7 bases stayed unmatched. CDR1 is MNHNS, CDR2 SASEGT, per germline. The CDR3 protein is CASSSEGQGSTDTQYF. The DNA for the CDR3 is TGTGCCAGCAGTTCGGAAGGACAGGGTAGCACAGATACGCAGTATTTT.

This clonotype was observed many times. The rearrangement links TRBV28 to TRBJ2-7; 9 positions match TRBD1. Germline V gene sequence: CDR1 MDHEN, CDR2 SYDVKM. The trim removed 4 bases at V and 7 bases at J, leaving 20 bases unmatched. The CDR3 runs 18 residues. The CDR3 region has the DNA TGTGCCAGCAGTTCGTGGCGTCCGGACAGGGGAGCTACTGGGGAGCAGTACTTC. This encodes CASSSWRPDRGATGEQYF.

This clonotype was observed a handful of times. The V and J genes are TRBV3-1 and TRBJ2-7, with D perhaps given as TRBD1 or TRBD2 (5 bases each). This CDR3 is 15 amino acids long. Germline V lookup: CDR1 LGHDT, CDR2 YNNKEL (reference sequence). The ends were cut back, 1 base at V and 0 bases at J, with 10 bases in the middle. The CDR3 DNA reads as TGTGCCAGCAGCCAAGGTGGGGGTCACTCCTACGAGCAGTACTTC. Residues: CASSQGGGHSYEQYF.

This clonotype was seen only a few times. The chain is built from TRBV3-1 and TRBJ2-5, with no clear D. CDR1 is LGHDT, CDR2 YNNKEL, per germline (reference sequence). The CDR3 totals 10 residues. The germline V and J ends were trimmed by 8 bases and 2 bases, with 3 bases remaining between them. CDR3 DNA sequence: TGTGCCAGCGGTCAAGAGACCCAGTACTTC. It is translated as CASGQETQYF.

The V and J genes are TRBV5-1 and TRBJ2-7, with D perhaps matching TRBD1 or TRBD2 (5 bases each). Germline lookup yields CDR1 SGHRS and CDR2 YFSETQ. The length of the CDR3 is 13 residues. V lost 3 bases and J lost 6, with 13 bases in between. CDR3 DNA sequence: TGCGCCAGCAGCTCCGGGACGGTACCCGAGCAGTACTTC. The encoded protein is CASSSGTVPEQYF.

This clonotype was seen repeatedly, ten times or more. The rearrangement uses TRBV18 and TRBJ2-7; 8 nucleotides match TRBD1. Germline CDR1 KGHSH, CDR2 LQKENI. V lost 2 bases to trimming and J lost 2 bases; unmatched junction nucleotides: 5. The CDR3 is made up of 15 amino acids. CDR3 bases: TGTGCCAGCTCACCATTCGACAGGGGAACCTACGAGCAGTACTTC. Residues: CASSPFDRGTYEQYF.

This clonotype occurred many times. The V call is TRBV7-9, the J call TRBJ2-5; TRBD2 matches 8 bases. V lost 5 bases, J lost 3 bases, and 8 bases stayed unmatched. The CDR3 sequence is 15 residues long. The V gene's germline CDR1 is SEHNR and CDR2 FQNEAQ (reference sequence). As DNA, the CDR3 is TGTGCCAGCAGCGACCCGGGACTAGGGGAAGAGACCCAGTACTTC. Its protein product is CASSDPGLGEETQYF.

V gene TRBV5-4 combines with J gene TRBJ1-1; unclear D gene. The CDR3 is 16 amino acids. The germline CDR1 and CDR2 sequences are SGHNT and YYREEE (reference sequence). With 5 bases removed from V and 8 bases from J, the gap between germline ends came to 25 bases. CDR3 amino acids: CASRHAGSDNIGEAFF. CDR3 nucleotides: TGTGCCAGCAGACATGCCGGGTCAGACAATATTGGCGAAGCTTTCTTT.

Ten or more counts support this clonotype. The J gene is TRBJ2-7, the V gene TRBV9, with D perhaps TRBD1 (6 bases). CDR3 size: 16 residues. Trimming took off 2 bases at V and 2 bases at J, with 17 bases between the two ends. CDR1 is SGDLS and CDR2 is YYNGEE in the germline V gene. This CDR3 reads CASSVHGAGDPYEQYF. As DNA, the CDR3 is TGTGCCAGCAGCGTTCACGGGGCAGGGGACCCCTACGAGCAGTACTTC.

The table lists this clonotype with a few counts. The chain has TRBV20-1 and TRBJ2-7; 9 nucleotides match TRBD1. V gave up 1 base and J gave up 6 bases; unmatched junction bases: 7. This CDR3 is 14 amino acids long. CDR1 and CDR2 from the germline V gene are DFQATT and SNEGSKA (reference sequence). The CDR3: CSARGPGQGGEQYF. Written as DNA, the CDR3 is TGCAGTGCTAGAGGTCCGGGACAGGGAGGCGAGCAGTACTTC.

This clonotype was recorded at least ten times. V usage is TRBV6-1 and J usage is TRBJ2-1; 9 nucleotides line up with TRBD2. The CDR3 sequence is 15 residues long. Germline V gene sequence: CDR1 MNHNS, CDR2 SASEGT. The trim removed 6 bases at V and 10 bases at J, leaving 13 bases unmatched. The CDR3, as DNA: TGTGCCAGCAGGATCGAACCGGGACTAGCTTCAGAGCAGTTCTTC. Amino acid sequence: CASRIEPGLASEQFF.